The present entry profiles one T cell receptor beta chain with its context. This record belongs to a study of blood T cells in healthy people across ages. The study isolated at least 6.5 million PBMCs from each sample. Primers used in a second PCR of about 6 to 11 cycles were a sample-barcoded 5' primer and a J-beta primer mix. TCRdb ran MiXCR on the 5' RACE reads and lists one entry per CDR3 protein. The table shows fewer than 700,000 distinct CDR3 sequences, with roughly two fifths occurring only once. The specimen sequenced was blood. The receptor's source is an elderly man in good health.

CDR3 region: CASSPYRGQNIQYF. The CDR3 DNA is TGTGCCAGCAGCCCATACAGGGGTCAAAACATTCAGTACTTC. V and J are TRBV3-1 and TRBJ2-4; 7 nucleotides line up with TRBD1. The CDR3 is 14 residues long. V lost 4 bases and J lost 5; bases outside the gene matches: 5. Looked up from germline, CDR1 is LGHDT and CDR2 is YNNKEL (reference sequence).